This T cell receptor beta chain was sequenced for a study of CD8+CD57+ T cells in acquired aplastic anemia. This CDR3 has 12 amino acids. V lost 0 bases, J lost 2 bases, and 3 bases lay in between. Germline assignment: CDR1 SGDLS and CDR2 YYNGEE. Genomic DNA provided the template from which TCR beta VDJ and CDR3 profiles were obtained. TCRdb itself ran the reads through MiXCR, one entry per CDR3 protein. Here the sample spans 150,000 to 200,000 distinct CDR3 sequences, 55% to 80% being singletons. The sequencing sample was made of sorted CD4+, CD8+, or CD8+CD57+ T cells (not recorded which) from PBMCs. This chain connects TRBV9 to TRBJ2-7, with unresolved D. This TCR derives from a human donor in good health. In nucleotides, the CDR3 is TGTGCCAGCAGCGTAGGTACCTACGAGCAGTACTTC. It encodes CASSVGTYEQYF.